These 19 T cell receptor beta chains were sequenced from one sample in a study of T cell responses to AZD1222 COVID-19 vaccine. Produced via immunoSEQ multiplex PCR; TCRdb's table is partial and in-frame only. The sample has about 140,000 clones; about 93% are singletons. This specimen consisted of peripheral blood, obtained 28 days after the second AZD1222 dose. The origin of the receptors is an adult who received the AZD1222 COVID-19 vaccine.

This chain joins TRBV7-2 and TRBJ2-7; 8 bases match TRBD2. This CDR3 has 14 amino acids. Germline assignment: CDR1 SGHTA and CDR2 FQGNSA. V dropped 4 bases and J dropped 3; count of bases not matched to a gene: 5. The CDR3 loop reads CASSYGGVYYEQYF. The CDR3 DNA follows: TGTGCCAGCAGCTACGGGGGGGTGTACTACGAGCAGTACTTC.

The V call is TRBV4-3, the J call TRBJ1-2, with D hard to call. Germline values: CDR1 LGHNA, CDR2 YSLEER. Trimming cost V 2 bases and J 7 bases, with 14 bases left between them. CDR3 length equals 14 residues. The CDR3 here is CASSQPYLRGGYTF. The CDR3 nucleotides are TGCGCCAGCAGCCAACCCTACCTCCGAGGTGGCTACACCTTC.

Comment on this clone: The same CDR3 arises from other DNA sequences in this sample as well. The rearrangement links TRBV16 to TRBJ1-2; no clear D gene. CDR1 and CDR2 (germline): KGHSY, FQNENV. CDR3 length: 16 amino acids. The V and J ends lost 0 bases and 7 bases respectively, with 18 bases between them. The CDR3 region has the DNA TGTGCCAGCAGCCAATCTGAGGAATCAGAGGGTCGTGGCTACACCTTC. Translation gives CASSQSEESEGRGYTF.

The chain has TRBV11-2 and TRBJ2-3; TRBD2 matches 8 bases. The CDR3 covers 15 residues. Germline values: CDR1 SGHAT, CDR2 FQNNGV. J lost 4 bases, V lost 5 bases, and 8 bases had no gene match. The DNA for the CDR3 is TGTGCCAGCAGCCTAAGCGGGAGAGGGCCAGATACGCAGTATTTT. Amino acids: CASSLSGRGPDTQYF.

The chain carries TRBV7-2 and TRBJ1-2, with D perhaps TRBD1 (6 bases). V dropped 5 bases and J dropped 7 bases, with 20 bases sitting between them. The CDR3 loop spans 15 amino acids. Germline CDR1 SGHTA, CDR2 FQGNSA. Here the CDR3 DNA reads TGTGCCAGCAGCCCCCGACAGGTCTCCGCGAGTGGCTACACCTTC. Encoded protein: CASSPRQVSASGYTF. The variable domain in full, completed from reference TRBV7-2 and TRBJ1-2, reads GAGVSQSPSNKVTEKGKDVELRCDPISGHTALYWYRQSLGQGLEFLIYFQGNSAPDKSGLPSDRFSAERTGGSVSTLTIQRTQQEDSAVYLCASSPRQVSASGYTFGSGTRLTVV.

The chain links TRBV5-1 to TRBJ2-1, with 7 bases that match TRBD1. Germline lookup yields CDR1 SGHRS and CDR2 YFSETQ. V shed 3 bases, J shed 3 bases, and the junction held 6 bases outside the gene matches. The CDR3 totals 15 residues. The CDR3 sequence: CASSSSGTVYNEQFF. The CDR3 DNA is TGCGCCAGCAGCTCATCCGGGACAGTCTACAATGAGCAGTTCTTC.

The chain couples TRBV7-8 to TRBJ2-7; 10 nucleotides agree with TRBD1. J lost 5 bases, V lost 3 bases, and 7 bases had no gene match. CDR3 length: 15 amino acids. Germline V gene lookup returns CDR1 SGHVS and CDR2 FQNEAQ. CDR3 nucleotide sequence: TGTGCCAGCAGCTTGAGCTCGGGACAGGGGCACGAGCAGTACTTC. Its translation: CASSLSSGQGHEQYF.

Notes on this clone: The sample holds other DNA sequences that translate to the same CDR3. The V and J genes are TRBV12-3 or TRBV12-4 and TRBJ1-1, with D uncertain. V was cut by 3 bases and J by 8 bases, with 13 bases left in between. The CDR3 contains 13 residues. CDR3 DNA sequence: TGTGCCAGCAGTTTGGGCCCTAATACGGAAGCTTTCTTT. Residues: CASSLGPNTEAFF.

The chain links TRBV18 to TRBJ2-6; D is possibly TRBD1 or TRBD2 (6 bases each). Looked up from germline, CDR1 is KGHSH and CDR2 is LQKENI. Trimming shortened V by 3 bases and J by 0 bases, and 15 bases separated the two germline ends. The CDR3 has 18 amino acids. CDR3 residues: CASSPSQGTYSGANVLTF. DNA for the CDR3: TGTGCCAGCTCACCGAGCCAGGGGACTTACTCTGGGGCCAACGTCCTGACTTTC.

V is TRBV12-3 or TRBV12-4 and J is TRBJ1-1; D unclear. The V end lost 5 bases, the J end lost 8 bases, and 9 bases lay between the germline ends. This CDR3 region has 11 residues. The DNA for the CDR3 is TGTGCCAGCAGTCTCAGTAGAGAAGCTTTCTTT. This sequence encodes CASSLSREAFF.

CDR3 amino acids: CASSRTSLANEKLFF. CDR3 nucleotides: TGTGCCAGTAGTCGGACCTCTCTGGCCAACGAAAAACTGTTTTTT. This chain joins TRBV19 and TRBJ1-4; unclear D gene. Trimming pared 5 bases from V and 8 bases from J, leaving 18 bases between. This CDR3 has 15 amino acids. In germline, CDR1 is LNHDA, CDR2 SQIVND (reference sequence).

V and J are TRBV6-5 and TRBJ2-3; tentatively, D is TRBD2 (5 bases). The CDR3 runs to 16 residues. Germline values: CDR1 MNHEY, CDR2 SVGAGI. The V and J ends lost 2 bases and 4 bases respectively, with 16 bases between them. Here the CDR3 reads CASSYGAGDLADTQYF. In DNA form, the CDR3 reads TGTGCCAGCAGTTACGGCGCCGGGGATCTCGCAGATACGCAGTATTTT.

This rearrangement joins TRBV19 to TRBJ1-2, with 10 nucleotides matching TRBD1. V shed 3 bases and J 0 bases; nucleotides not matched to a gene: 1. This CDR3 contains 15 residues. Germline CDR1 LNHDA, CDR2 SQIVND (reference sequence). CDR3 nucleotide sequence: TGTGCCAGTAGTATCGGGACAGGGGCTAACTATGGCTACACCTTC. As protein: CASSIGTGANYGYTF.

The CDR3 nucleotides are TGTGCCAGCAGTTTGGGGGGGACCTCGGTAACCTATGGCTACACCTTC. Translated, it gives CASSLGGTSVTYGYTF. The chain carries TRBV27 and TRBJ1-2; maybe TRBD1 (5 bases). Trimming removed 3 bases at V and 4 bases at J, with 18 bases between. The CDR3 consists of 16 residues. Germline V lookup: CDR1 MNHEY, CDR2 SMNVEV (reference sequence).

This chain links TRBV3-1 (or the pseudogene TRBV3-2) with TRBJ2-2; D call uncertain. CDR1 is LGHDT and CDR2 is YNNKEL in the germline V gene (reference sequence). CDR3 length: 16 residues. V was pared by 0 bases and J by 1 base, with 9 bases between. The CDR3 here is CASSQDWWENTGELFF. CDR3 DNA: TGTGCCAGCAGCCAAGATTGGTGGGAGAACACCGGGGAGCTGTTTTTT.

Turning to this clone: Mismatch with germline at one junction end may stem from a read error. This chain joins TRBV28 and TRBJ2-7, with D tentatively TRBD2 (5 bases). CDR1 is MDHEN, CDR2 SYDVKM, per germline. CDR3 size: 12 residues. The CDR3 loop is CASSIEGSRVVF. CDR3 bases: TGTGCCAGCAGTATCGAAGGGAGCCGGGTGGTCTTC.

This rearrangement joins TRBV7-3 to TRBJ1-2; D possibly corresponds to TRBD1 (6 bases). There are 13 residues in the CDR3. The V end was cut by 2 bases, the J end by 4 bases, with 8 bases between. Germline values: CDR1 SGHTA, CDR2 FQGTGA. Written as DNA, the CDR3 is TGTGCCAGCAGCTTAGTAGGGGGCTATGGCTACACCTTC. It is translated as CASSLVGGYGYTF.

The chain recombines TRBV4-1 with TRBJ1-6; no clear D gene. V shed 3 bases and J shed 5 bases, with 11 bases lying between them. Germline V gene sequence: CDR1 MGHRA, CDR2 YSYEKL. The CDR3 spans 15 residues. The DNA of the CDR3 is TGCGCCAGCAGCCAGAGGCAGACGAATAATTCACCCCTCCACTTT. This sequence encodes CASSQRQTNNSPLHF.

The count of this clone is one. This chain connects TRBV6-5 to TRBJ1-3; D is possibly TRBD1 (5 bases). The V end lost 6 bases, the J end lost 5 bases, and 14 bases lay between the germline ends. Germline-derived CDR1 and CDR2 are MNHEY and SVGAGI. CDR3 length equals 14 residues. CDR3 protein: CASSPTQDRNTIYF. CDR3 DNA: TGTGCCAGCAGCCCAACCCAGGACAGAAACACCATATATTTT.